This T cell receptor (beta chain) stems from a study of cytomegalovirus exposure and HLA in healthy donors listed by TCRdb under 2017. Broadly, across the study: An earlier analysis of 587 of the donors reported approximately 300 Gb of sequence data and some 120 million unique TCR beta sequences from roughly 200 million T cells. An early release that covered some 630 HLA-typed donors contained approximately 300 gigabases of sequencing data and tens of millions of unique TCR sequences. Of the roughly 400 genotyped donors, approximately 82% fell in the genetic ancestry cluster associated with self-reported Caucasian donors. The study aimed to test whether signatures of past pathogen exposure could be identified by cataloging public T cell receptors. The T cell repertoires of roughly 660 subjects were profiled by immunosequencing and related to cytomegalovirus serostatus. In addition to the first cohort of 666 subjects, a separate validation cohort of 130 or so different subjects was used. High-throughput TCR immunosequencing, statistical association of individual TCRs with disease status, and machine learning were combined to predict cytomegalovirus infection status. A later analysis re-analyzed previously published TCR beta repertoires from 600 to 850 donors and added high-resolution HLA genotyping to study TCR occurrence patterns. Rather than using new phenotypic data, the later analysis identified candidate immune exposures from TCR beta sequences and from how often those sequences occurred across donors. An earlier analysis of several hundred of the donors used high-throughput TCR beta sequencing to judge whether each TCR beta V gene segment behaved as functional or pseudogenic. Alongside the repertoire data, information on donor age, sex, ethnicity and CMV serostatus was compiled. A later genetic analysis took genome-wide SNP genotypes for about 55% of the roughly 670 donors and used that subset as a discovery cohort. Every repertoire in the discovery cohort had been generated on one and the same sequencing platform. Class I and class II HLA loci were covered by the typing at four-digit resolution. Typing coverage differed by locus: A, B, C, DRB1 and DQB1 were typed in roughly 629-630 donors, DQA1 in about 500, DPA1 in around 600, and DPB1 in around 440. Because of strong linkage in the cohort, a handful of DR-DQ haplotypes were treated as single units for association and clustering. Among about 410 genotyped donors of the cohort, an average of roughly 230,000 unique TCR beta nucleotide sequences was sequenced per donor, of which about 19% were non-productive. Study-wide conclusions, independent of this receptor: Correlated functional status among segregating V segments might be attributable to linkage disequilibrium, but an unknown experimental factor could not be ruled out. In a later analysis, several top co-occurrence clusters were reported to appear linked to parvovirus B19, influenza, CMV and Epstein-Barr virus. The study listed 150 to 200 TCR beta chains as associated with cytomegalovirus. A later analysis found that most CMV-associated TCR beta chains appeared HLA-restricted, with HLA associations seemingly driven largely by CMV exposure. A group of highly shared sequence variants was considered likely to be a technical artifact of the sequencing pipeline. The authors suggested that the approach could potentially be generalized to other disease states and immunological phenotypes. This cohort had only TCR beta chains sequenced, and the lack of alpha or paired-chain data limited which features could be detected. Because some donors lacked HLA typing at each locus, the association tests relied only on the typed subset. The classifier was reported to diagnose cytomegalovirus status with high specificity and sensitivity in both the original and validation cohorts. The only immune exposure information available for the cohort was CMV serostatus. A later analysis found that TCR association rates varied across HLA loci, with DRB1 alleles showing the most associated TCRs and HLA-C alleles the fewest. Because counts were too low, around 18 rarely observed V segments, including chromosome 9 orphons, were left out of the earlier analysis of approximately 500 of the donors. A later genetic analysis reported fewer N-insertions in productive TCRs among donors in an Asian-associated ancestry cluster than the roughly 690-donor mean. Some IMGT-functional V segments, including TRBV6-2 and TRBV6-3, could not be distinguished by the 87-base-pair reads and were therefore excluded. A further reported finding was that TCR beta sequences accurately predicted the HLA-A and HLA-B alleles for most subjects in the first cohort. In a later genetic analysis, a missense DCLRE1C variant was associated with V-gene and J-gene trimming of TCR beta chains, and the association was replicated in an independent cohort. When HLA alleles, especially DR and DQ, strongly co-occurred, TCR associations were difficult to assign to individual alleles. Across donors, most TCR sequences were observed very rarely, whereas some public TCRs were present in many individuals. At a false discovery rate of 0.05, a later analysis linked about 16,000 TCR beta sequences to specific HLA alleles. An earlier analysis of approximately 540 of the donors showed that most TCR beta V segments appeared in productive rearrangements either about 87% or about 30% of the time, which broadly matched IMGT annotations. A later analysis found that HLA-associated TCR beta chains were more clonally expanded and had lower generation probabilities than equally common non-associated chains. The presence/absence analyses assumed that sequencing depth was roughly uniform across donors, and that assumption may not be true. A few of the identified cytomegalovirus-associated TCR beta chains were confirmed in vitro to be specific for cytomegalovirus antigens.

The cohort consisted of 666 healthy bone marrow donors. All cohort members were sampled while nominally healthy, although unrecorded immune exposures were likely present. The donor tested CMV seropositive and was one of the 289 seropositive cohort members. Every donor gave a peripheral blood sample, and the peripheral blood mononuclear cells from that sample were used for TCR beta sequencing. Genomic DNA was extracted from the blood cell samples with the Qiagen DNeasy Blood Extraction Kit. Based on its abundance in the sample, this clone is medium-sized (0.01 to 0.1%). There is no known antigen for this receptor. The sample holds no much larger clone one base away, and base qualities are not on file. Library generation was performed with the immunoSEQ multiplex PCR assay. A mixture of 60 forward primers for TCR Vbeta segments and 13 reverse primers for TCR Jbeta segments was used in the multiplex PCR. The CDR3 region of rearranged TCR beta genes was amplified from genomic DNA with a multiplex PCR assay. The amplified TCR beta libraries were sequenced on the Illumina HiSeq System as 87-base-pair reads. The paper's processing steps were these. A later analysis tallied tens of millions of unique TCR beta chains across the 666 repertoires, and around 12 million of those chains were shared by two or more donors. A nearest-neighbor algorithm error-corrected the raw reads and collapsed the reads into unique sequences, merging closely related sequences to remove PCR and sequencing errors. To assign V, D and J gene segments, CDR3 sequences were aligned to IMGT reference sequences. For a sequence to be retained, a match of at least six nucleotides to both a V gene segment and a J gene segment was required. A rearrangement was called productive if the CDR3 had no stop codons and remained in frame with V and J, and every other rearrangement was called non-productive. Following IMGT convention, CDR3 was defined as the stretch from the second conserved V-encoded cysteine up to the conserved J-encoded phenylalanine. Sequences without an unambiguous match to a single V gene segment were excluded from the earlier analysis of a few hundred of the donors. An earlier analysis of roughly 590 of the donors called V segments functional above 56.7% productive rearrangements and segregating when the between-donor standard deviation exceeded 5%. A statistical classification framework was built to diagnose cytomegalovirus status from the catalog of TCR beta chain sequences. A later analysis assigned V and J genes by comparing TCR nucleotide sequences with IMGT/GENE-DB human TR gene sequences. Using the TCRdist pipeline, a later analysis assigned CDR3 sequences along with most-parsimonious VDJ recombination scenarios. In a later analysis, each TCR beta chain was defined by its CDR3 amino acid sequence together with its V-gene family, and reads without a unique V-gene family were excluded. To address suspected cross-contamination and a sequencing artifact, a later analysis removed approximately 590 highly shared, low-generation-probability nucleotide sequences. In a later analysis, a clonal expansion index was calculated for each public chain from normalized within-repertoire ranks of inferred template counts. Generation probabilities in a later analysis came from a VDJ recombination model fitted to out-of-frame rearrangements, and those results were checked against IGoR. Hypergeometric tests were used in a later analysis to score TCR-TCR, TCR-HLA and TCR-CMV co-occurrence, with a repertoire-size bias correction applied to the TCR pairs. In a later analysis, false discovery rates were estimated by permuting HLA or CMV assignments 20 times. A later analysis grouped co-occurring TCRs with DBSCAN, adding TCRdist sequence similarity when clustering within HLA-allele-positive subsets. Repertoires with fewer than 30,000 or more than 120,000 public chains, plus five repertoires with anomalous nucleotide sharing, were excluded from co-occurrence clustering. This immuneACCESS table, as held by TCRdb, lists in-frame sequences with V and J called but not all clones. Of the missing ones, under half trace to an unresolved V gene in checked studies; the others have no known cause. V and J calls and clone size are as listed in that table; D and trimming were resolved from the DNA. Across this sample there are about 100,000 clones, with about 75% seen only once. The biggest ten clones account for roughly 7.1% of the sample.

From V the trimming removes 8 bases and from J it removes 1 base, while the gene matches leave 9 bases of the junction unaccounted for. CDR1 and CDR2 (SGHNT, YENEEA) derive from the germline V gene. Including the terminal cysteine and phenylalanine, the CDR3 comprises 16 residues. Only the CDR3 part of the read is kept: 48 bases, read in frame from the first base. The sequenced sample consisted of PBMCs. The origin of this receptor is a man in his forties in good health and CMV-seropositive. The receptor chain draws on TRBV11-3 and TRBJ2-1; 9 of the junction bases match TRBD2. The CDR3 loop reads CASALAGPSSYNEQFF. The bases are TGTGCCAGCGCCCTAGCGGGGCCAAGTTCCTACAATGAGCAGTTCTTC.